The T cell receptor (beta chain) under discussion was sequenced for a study of blood T cell repertoires in COVID-19 (dated by TCRdb to 2018 to 2020). Study-level background: Samples covering the acute and convalescent phases of COVID-19 were provided by collaborators in the United States, Italy and Spain. The material from the prospective study consisted of cDNA or gDNA derived from T cells, B-cell-depleted T cells, or PBMCs. Subjects who had been exposed to COVID-19, were actively infected with it, or had recovered from it provided the deeply sampled blood TCRbeta repertoires that made up the dataset. The repertoires were released in a freely available public database meant as a resource for research on the immune response to SARS-CoV-2. Samples were obtained from the ongoing ImmuneRACE study (first 160 participants) and from 1,254 subjects provided by 6 global collaborators. Sample metadata almost always included a de-identified subject ID, COVID-19 status, age in years and sex. Where available, HLA class I and class II types were taken from metadata supplied by the sample provider and were not determined by assay-based typing.

Results the study describes overall, beyond this receptor: Clinical and demographic metadata were provided uncurated, with the amount varying by source and participant.

The immunoSEQ Assay, a bias-controlled multiplex PCR, was used to amplify TCRbeta CDR3 regions from genomic DNA. For the original study's pipeline: The number of nucleated cells in each sample was estimated by amplification of reference gene primers within the assay. Sequence reads were collapsed and filtered to measure the absolute abundance of every unique TCRbeta CDR3 rearrangement. For each sample, productive Simpson clonality was calculated as the square root of Simpson's diversity index over productive rearrangements. TCRdb carries this immuneACCESS record with in-frame sequences only. Its versions omit some clonotypes, under half of them owing to an unresolved V gene in the studies checked, with the rest unexplained. The V and J calls and clone size come from that table; D and trimming were worked out from the DNA. The sample table records 350,000 to 450,000 clones; around 87% of these occur just once. Under 3% of the sample belongs to the ten largest clones.

Turning to this clone: It lacks a known antigen. No base-level quality is on record; no much larger clone is a single base apart.

One collaborating source in Seattle enrolled patients while the patients were actively infected and followed the patients over time throughout the course of disease. The collaborating institutions used their own protocols to collect whole blood in K2EDTA tubes. For TCRbeta analysis, collaborators shipped samples as frozen whole blood, isolated PBMCs, or DNA extracted from either of those sample types. The CDR3 runs 14 residues from the cysteine to the phenylalanine. Solely the CDR3 DNA is kept, with 42 bases framed from the first base. V loses 10 bases, J loses 5 bases, and the germline ends lie 19 bases apart. CDR1 MNHEY and CDR2 SVGAGI were looked up in the germline V gene.

The TCR comes from a woman aged 55-70 years with COVID-19, enrolled during active disease. Sequenced material: peripheral blood. The chain is assembled from TRBV6-5 and TRBJ2-3; TRBD2 is perhaps the D gene, given 7 matching bases. The encoded CDR3 is CATGGAQARDTQYF. The bases read TGTGCCACTGGGGGGGCCCAGGCTAGAGATACGCAGTATTTT.